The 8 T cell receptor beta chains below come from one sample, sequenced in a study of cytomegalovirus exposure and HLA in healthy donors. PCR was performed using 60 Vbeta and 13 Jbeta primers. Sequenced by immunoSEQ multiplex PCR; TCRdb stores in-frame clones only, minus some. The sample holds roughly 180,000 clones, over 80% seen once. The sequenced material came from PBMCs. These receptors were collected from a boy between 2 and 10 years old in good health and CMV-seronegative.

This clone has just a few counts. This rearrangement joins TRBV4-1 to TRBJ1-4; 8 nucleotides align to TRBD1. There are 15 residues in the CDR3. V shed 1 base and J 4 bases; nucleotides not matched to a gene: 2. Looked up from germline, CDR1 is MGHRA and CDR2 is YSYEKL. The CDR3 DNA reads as TGCGCCAGCAGCCAAGTACAGGGGGGTAATGAAAAACTGTTTTTT. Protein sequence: CASSQVQGGNEKLFF.

The CDR3 loop reads CASSIQGASEQYF. Here the CDR3 DNA reads TGTGCCAGTAGTATTCAGGGGGCAAGCGAGCAGTACTTC. This chain uses TRBV19 with TRBJ2-7, with 8 bases fitting TRBD1. Unmatched junction bases numbered 4, after V lost 3 bases and J lost 6 bases. This CDR3 is built from 13 residues. Germline values: CDR1 LNHDA, CDR2 SQIVND (reference sequence).

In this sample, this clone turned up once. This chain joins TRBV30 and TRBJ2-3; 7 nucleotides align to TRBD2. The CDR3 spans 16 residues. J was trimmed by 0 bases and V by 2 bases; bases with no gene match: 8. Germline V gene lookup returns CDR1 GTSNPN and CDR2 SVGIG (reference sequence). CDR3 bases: TGTGCCTGGAGTAAGGGGTTAGCGGGCAGCACAGATACGCAGTATTTT. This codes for CAWSKGLAGSTDTQYF.

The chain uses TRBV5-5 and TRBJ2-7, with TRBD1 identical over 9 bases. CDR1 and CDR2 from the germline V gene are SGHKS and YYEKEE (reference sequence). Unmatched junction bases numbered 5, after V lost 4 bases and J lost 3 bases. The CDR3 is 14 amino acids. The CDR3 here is CASSRRQGDYEQYV. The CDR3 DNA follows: TGTGCCAGCAGCAGACGACAGGGGGACTACGAGCAGTACGTC.

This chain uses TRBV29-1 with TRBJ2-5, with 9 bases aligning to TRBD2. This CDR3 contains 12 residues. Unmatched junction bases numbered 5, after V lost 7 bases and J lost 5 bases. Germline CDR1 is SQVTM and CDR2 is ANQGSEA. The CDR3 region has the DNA TGCAGCGCCGCGGGGGGGGTTGAGACCCAGTACTTC. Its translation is CSAAGGVETQYF.

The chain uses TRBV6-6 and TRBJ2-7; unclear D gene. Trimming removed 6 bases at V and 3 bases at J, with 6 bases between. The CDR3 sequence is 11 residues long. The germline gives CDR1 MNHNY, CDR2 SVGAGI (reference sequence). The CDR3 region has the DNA TGTGCCAGCAGCCTAAACTACGAGCAGTACTTC. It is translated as CASSLNYEQYF.

The CDR3 sequence is CASSSFPRGSDYGYTF. The CDR3 DNA reads as TGTGCCAGCAGCTCTTTCCCTAGGGGCAGCGACTATGGCTACACCTTC. V is TRBV7-6 and J is TRBJ1-2; D is possibly TRBD1 (5 bases). Per germline, CDR1 SGHVS and CDR2 FNYEAQ. The CDR3 length is 16 residues. The V and J ends lost 4 bases and 3 bases respectively, with 18 bases between them.

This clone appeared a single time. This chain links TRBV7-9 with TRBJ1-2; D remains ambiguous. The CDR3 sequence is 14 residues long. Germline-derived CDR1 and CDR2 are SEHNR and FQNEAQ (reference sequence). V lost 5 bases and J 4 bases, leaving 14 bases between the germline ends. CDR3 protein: CASSALGSPYGYTF. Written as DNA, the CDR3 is TGTGCCAGCAGCGCCCTCGGGAGTCCCTATGGCTACACCTTC.